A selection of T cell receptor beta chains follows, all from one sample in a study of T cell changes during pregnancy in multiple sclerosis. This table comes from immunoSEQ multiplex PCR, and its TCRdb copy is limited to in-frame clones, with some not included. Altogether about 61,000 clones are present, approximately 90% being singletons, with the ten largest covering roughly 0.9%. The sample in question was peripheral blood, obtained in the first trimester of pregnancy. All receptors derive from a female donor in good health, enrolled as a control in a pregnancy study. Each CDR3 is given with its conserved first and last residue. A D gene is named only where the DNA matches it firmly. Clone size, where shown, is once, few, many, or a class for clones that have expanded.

cdr3_nt: TGTGCCACCCGGGCTAGCGGGGGGGAGGGGGAGACCCAGTACTTC
cdr3_aa: CATRASGGEGETQYF
d_call: TRBD2
j_call: TRBJ2-5
v_call: TRBV11-2
clone_size: .

cdr3_nt: TGTGCCAGCAGTTACTCAGGGGGCGATCATCAGCCCCAGCATTTT
cdr3_aa: CASSYSGGDHQPQHF
d_call: TRBD1
j_call: TRBJ1-5
v_call: TRBV6-5
clone_size: .

cdr3_nt: TGCAGCGTTGCCGGCGGAGGGGTTAACACTGAAGCTTTCTTT
cdr3_aa: CSVAGGGVNTEAFF
d_call: .
j_call: TRBJ1-1
v_call: TRBV29-1
clone_size: few

cdr3_nt: TGTGCCAGCAGTTACAGCATTTCCTACGAGCAGTACTTC
cdr3_aa: CASSYSISYEQYF
d_call: .
j_call: TRBJ2-7
v_call: TRBV6-5
clone_size: few

cdr3_nt: TGTGCCAGCAGCTCGTCAGGGAACTATGGCTACACCTTC
cdr3_aa: CASSSSGNYGYTF
d_call: .
j_call: TRBJ1-2
v_call: TRBV7-9
clone_size: .

cdr3_nt: TGTGCCAGCAGCCCCGGACAGGGGAACGAAAAACTGTTTTTT
cdr3_aa: CASSPGQGNEKLFF
d_call: TRBD1
j_call: TRBJ1-4
v_call: TRBV7-9
clone_size: .

cdr3_nt: TGTGCCACCAGCAGAGGACAGGGACATGGCTACACCTTC
cdr3_aa: CATSRGQGHGYTF
d_call: TRBD1
j_call: TRBJ1-2
v_call: TRBV15
clone_size: .

cdr3_nt: TGTGCCAGCTCATCAACAGGGGGGACTAATGAAAAACTGTTTTTT
cdr3_aa: CASSSTGGTNEKLFF
d_call: TRBD1
j_call: TRBJ1-4
v_call: TRBV18
clone_size: .

cdr3_nt: TGTGCCAGCAAGTCAGCCGATGGACAGGCCCCGCGCTATGGCTACACCTTC
cdr3_aa: CASKSADGQAPRYGYTF
d_call: TRBD1
j_call: TRBJ1-2
v_call: TRBV25-1
clone_size: .

cdr3_nt: TGTGCCAGCAGTTTACCCTCCACAGATACGCAGTATTTT
cdr3_aa: CASSLPSTDTQYF
d_call: .
j_call: TRBJ2-3
v_call: TRBV7-9
clone_size: .

cdr3_nt: TGCGCCAGCAGAGCTCTAGCGGGGGGTGAAGAGACCCAGTACTTC
cdr3_aa: CASRALAGGEETQYF
d_call: TRBD2
j_call: TRBJ2-5
v_call: TRBV5-1
clone_size: .

cdr3_nt: TGTGCCAGTAGTCTGGGACAGGGAATTTCACCCCTCCACTTT
cdr3_aa: CASSLGQGISPLHF
d_call: TRBD1
j_call: TRBJ1-6
v_call: TRBV19
clone_size: .

cdr3_nt: TGTGCCAGCAGTAGGGGCAGGGCTTCTGAAGCTTTCTTT
cdr3_aa: CASSRGRASEAFF
d_call: .
j_call: TRBJ1-1
v_call: TRBV2
clone_size: .

cdr3_nt: TGTGCCAGCAGCTGGACAGGGGACGGGGAGACCCAGTACTTC
cdr3_aa: CASSWTGDGETQYF
d_call: TRBD1
j_call: TRBJ2-5
v_call: TRBV5-4
clone_size: .

cdr3_nt: TGTGCCAGCAGCTTGACAGGCGGCTACGAGCAGTACTTC
cdr3_aa: CASSLTGGYEQYF
d_call: .
j_call: TRBJ2-7
v_call: TRBV7-2
clone_size: .

cdr3_nt: TGTGCCAGCAGTGGGACCTTTAGACAGGGGGCTTTGGATGGCTACACCTTC
cdr3_aa: CASSGTFRQGALDGYTF
d_call: TRBD1
j_call: TRBJ1-2
v_call: TRBV2
clone_size: .

cdr3_nt: TGCGCCAGCAGCCAAGATAGGGACATCCGACTCACAGATACGCAGTATTTT
cdr3_aa: CASSQDRDIRLTDTQYF
d_call: .
j_call: TRBJ2-3
v_call: TRBV4-1
clone_size: .

cdr3_nt: TGTGCCAGCAGCTTGGGTGGGGCCCCTGAAGCTTTCTTT
cdr3_aa: CASSLGGAPEAFF
d_call: .
j_call: TRBJ1-1
v_call: TRBV5-5
clone_size: .

cdr3_nt: TGCGCCAGCAGCCCGCCATCTCCGGGGACTGAAGCTTTCTTT
cdr3_aa: CASSPPSPGTEAFF
d_call: .
j_call: TRBJ1-1
v_call: TRBV5-1
clone_size: .

cdr3_nt: TGTGCCAGCAGCTCCCGACTAGCGGGGGGTAGCGAGCAGTACTTC
cdr3_aa: CASSSRLAGGSEQYF
d_call: TRBD2
j_call: TRBJ2-7
v_call: TRBV7-9
clone_size: .

cdr3_nt: TGCGCCAGCAGCACAAGGACGACAGGTCTCGATCCGAATGAGCAGTTCTTC
cdr3_aa: CASSTRTTGLDPNEQFF
d_call: .
j_call: TRBJ2-1
v_call: TRBV5-1
clone_size: .

cdr3_nt: TGTGCCAGCAGCTCCTCGACAGGGGTCTATGGCTACACCTTC
cdr3_aa: CASSSSTGVYGYTF
d_call: TRBD1
j_call: TRBJ1-2
v_call: TRBV7-2
clone_size: .

cdr3_nt: TGTGCCAGCAGCGCCCGGGCCCCGGGGGTAAACTATGGCTACACCTTC
cdr3_aa: CASSARAPGVNYGYTF
d_call: .
j_call: TRBJ1-2
v_call: TRBV11-2
clone_size: .

cdr3_nt: TGTGCCAGCAGTCCTTCTAGCGCCAGCACAGATACGCAGTATTTT
cdr3_aa: CASSPSSASTDTQYF
d_call: .
j_call: TRBJ2-3
v_call: TRBV27
clone_size: .